The 14 T cell receptor beta chains below come from one sample, sequenced in a study of blood T cell repertoires in COVID-19. The protocol was immunoSEQ multiplex PCR, while the TCRdb copy is restricted to in-frame clones and leaves out a portion. The table has around 270,000 clones, over 75% seen once; the top ten hold 0.7% to 0.9%. The specimen was peripheral blood. Receptor source: a human donor with COVID-19, enrolled during active disease. The donor label of this sample is uncertain.

This chain links TRBV9 with TRBJ2-7, with D perhaps matching TRBD2 (9 bases). V shed 3 bases and J shed 6 bases, with 28 bases lying between them. Germline lookup yields CDR1 SGDLS and CDR2 YYNGEE. The CDR3 totals 18 residues. CDR3 in amino acids: CASSAGTGLATYLPEQYF. The CDR3 coding sequence is TGTGCCAGCAGCGCGGGGACAGGACTAGCGACTTACCTCCCCGAGCAGTACTTC.

The V call is TRBV5-1, the J call TRBJ1-5, with D maybe TRBD1 (5 bases). Germline lookup yields CDR1 SGHRS and CDR2 YFSETQ. Trimming cost V 4 bases and J 5 bases, with 10 bases left between them. This CDR3 region has 13 residues. CDR3 in amino acids: CASSVDSYQPQHF. DNA of the CDR3: TGCGCCAGCAGCGTCGACAGCTATCAGCCCCAGCATTTT. Based on the CDR3 plus reference TRBV5-1 and TRBJ1-5, the full variable domain is KAGVTQTPRYLIKTRGQQVTLSCSPISGHRSVSWYQQTPGQGLQFLFEYFSETQRNKGNFPGRFSGRQFSNSRSEMNVSTLELGDSALYLCASSVDSYQPQHFGDGTRLSIL.

The J gene is TRBJ2-2, the V gene TRBV12-3 or TRBV12-4; TRBD1 matches at 8 bases. The CDR3 is made up of 13 amino acids. V shed 7 bases, J shed 5 bases, and the junction held 3 bases outside the gene matches. CDR3: CASTRTGTGELFF. Here the CDR3 DNA reads TGTGCCAGCACCCGGACAGGGACCGGGGAGCTGTTTTTT.

The chain carries TRBV6-6 and TRBJ1-5; TRBD1 agrees at 9 bases. The CDR3 length is 13 residues. In germline, CDR1 is MNHNY, CDR2 SVGAGI (reference sequence). V dropped 5 bases and J dropped 12; count of bases not matched to a gene: 8. The CDR3, as DNA: TGTGCCAGCAGTCCCACCGGGACAGGGAGCCAGCATTTT. This encodes CASSPTGTGSQHF.

The chain is built from TRBV19 and TRBJ2-1; 7 nucleotides line up with TRBD2. The CDR3 extends over 18 amino acids. Germline CDR1 LNHDA, CDR2 SQIVND (reference sequence). Trimming removed 2 bases from V and 4 bases from J; junction bases left unmatched: 14. CDR3 sequence: CASSIFGGSASGYNEQFF. DNA for the CDR3: TGTGCCAGTAGTATATTTGGCGGGTCGGCTAGCGGATACAATGAGCAGTTCTTC.

In DNA, the CDR3 is TGTGCCAGCAGTGATGGCAGGGAGGGAACTGAAGCTTTCTTT. Translation: CASSDGREGTEAFF. V usage is TRBV2 and J usage is TRBJ1-1, with D perhaps matching TRBD1 (5 bases). This CDR3 spans 14 amino acids. V lost 3 bases to trimming and J lost 5 bases, with 13 bases between them. CDR1 is SNHLY, CDR2 FYNNEI, per germline.

V is TRBV11-2 and J is TRBJ1-1; D remains ambiguous. The germline V gene has CDR1 SGHAT and CDR2 FQNNGV. The V end lost 4 bases, the J end lost 3 bases, and 9 bases lay between the germline ends. This CDR3 is 13 amino acids long. CDR3 protein: CASSSERYTEAFF. CDR3 sequence (DNA): TGTGCCAGCAGCTCGGAGAGATACACTGAAGCTTTCTTT.

The chain links TRBV5-1 to TRBJ2-5; 7 bases fit TRBD2. There are 15 residues in the CDR3. The germline V gene encodes CDR1 SGHRS and CDR2 YFSETQ. V shed 0 bases and J 5 bases; nucleotides not matched to a gene: 7. CDR3 sequence (DNA): TGCGCCAGCAGCTTGGCTGCGGGAGTCTATGAGACCCAGTACTTC. Residues: CASSLAAGVYETQYF.

For this clone: The DNA is left out, because the CDR3 cannot be placed on it with certainty; the CDR3 is given as TCRdb lists it. The V and J genes are TRBV28 and TRBJ1-5; the table's D call TRBD1 went unverified against the DNA. CDR1 is MDHEN, CDR2 SYDVKM, per germline. Inclusive of both ends, the CDR3 amounts to 15 amino acids. This CDR3 is CASSSSAGWGQPQHF.

V is TRBV6-2 or TRBV6-3 and J is TRBJ1-2, with 7 bases matching TRBD1. J gave up 4 bases and V 5 bases, and 7 bases lay outside the gene matches. Germline CDR1 reads MNHEY; CDR2 reads SVGEGT. This CDR3 spans 14 amino acids. The CDR3 reads CASSPTGNAYGYTF. The CDR3 region has the DNA TGTGCCAGCAGTCCGACAGGGAACGCCTATGGCTACACCTTC.

This clone has just a few counts. V and J are TRBV7-6 and TRBJ1-6, with a tentative D call TRBD1 (5 bases). The CDR3 covers 15 residues. V gave up 0 bases and J gave up 5 bases, with 8 bases separating them. Germline V lookup: CDR1 SGHVS, CDR2 FNYEAQ. In DNA, the CDR3 is TGTGCCAGCAGCTTAGCCGGGGGGAATAATTCACCCCTCCACTTT. Translation: CASSLAGGNNSPLHF.

This chain connects TRBV10-3 to TRBJ1-1; D is possibly TRBD1 (5 bases). CDR3 length: 14 amino acids. The V end lost 4 bases, the J end lost 4 bases, and 13 bases lay between the germline ends. CDR1 is ENHRY, CDR2 SYGVKD, per germline. CDR3 sequence (DNA): TGTGCCATCAGTGCTAGGCACGGGGGCACTGAAGCTTTCTTT. Translated, it gives CAISARHGGTEAFF.

The chain joins TRBV6-1 to TRBJ1-1, with 7 bases identical to TRBD1. The CDR3 consists of 13 residues. Germline-derived CDR1 and CDR2 are MNHNS and SASEGT. Germline trimming cut 3 bases from V and 10 bases from J; bases unmatched to any gene: 8. The CDR3 DNA reads as TGTGCCAGCAGTGACCCGGACAGGTCGGGAGCTTTCTTT. This gives the protein CASSDPDRSGAFF.

This chain uses TRBV2 with TRBJ2-5; D is possibly TRBD2 (6 bases). CDR1 and CDR2 (germline): SNHLY, FYNNEI. The length of the CDR3 is 15 residues. The V and J ends lost 4 bases and 3 bases respectively, with 15 bases between them. CDR3 loop: CASSVGGSAEETQYF. The CDR3 bases are TGTGCCAGCAGTGTTGGGGGGAGTGCGGAAGAGACCCAGTACTTC.